This T cell receptor (beta chain) was documented in a study of blood T cell repertoires in COVID-19. Whole-study context: Whether acute or convalescent, the COVID-19 samples came from the United States, Italy and Spain. PBMCs, B-cell-depleted T cells, or T cells provided the cDNA or gDNA that made up the material.

V lost 4 bases and J lost 9, with 23 bases in between. Germline values: CDR1 SGHRS, CDR2 YFSETQ. This CDR3 contains 15 residues. In the authors' methods: Amplification with reference gene primers provided the estimates of nucleated cell counts. Only in-frame clones appear in the TCRdb table, and some are missing; sequencing was by immunoSEQ multiplex PCR. The V and J calls and clone size were taken over from that table, and D and trimming were inferred from the DNA. The top ten clones hold more than 13% of a sample with under 55,000 clones, 70% to 90% of them seen once. Sequencing used peripheral blood. The sequence was collected from a human donor in a cohort sampled during active COVID-19. This chain joins TRBV5-1 and TRBJ2-7; the D gene is possibly TRBD1 (5 bases). In DNA form, the CDR3 reads TGCGCCAGCAGCCCTGGCCAGCTAGGGGCTATTGGGCAGTACTTC. Amino acid sequence: CASSPGQLGAIGQYF.